The rows below give T cell receptor beta chains drawn from one sample of a study of patients and donors after allogeneic stem cell transplantation. MiXCR was run by TCRdb on the RT-PCR reads, yielding one entry per CDR3 protein. Of 110,000 or so distinct CDR3 sequences in the sample, approximately 40% are singletons; the top ten hold around 26%. Sequenced input: blood, either unsorted or a sorted T cell fraction (not recorded which). These receptors all stem from a human donor who was either an allogeneic HSCT recipient or a stem cell or donor lymphocyte infusion donor (not recorded which). It is not recorded whose cells these are; they may come from a transplant donor. Each CDR3 is given with its conserved first and last residue. A D gene is named only where the DNA matches it firmly. Some rows have no size entry. The others give once, few or many, or a class for an expanded clone.

v_call	j_call	clone_size	d_call	cdr3_aa	cdr3_nt
TRBV15	TRBJ1-4	NA	NA	CATSRDPGWGTATNEKLFF	TGTGCCACCAGCAGAGATCCTGGCTGGGGCACCGCAACTAATGAAAAACTGTTTTTT
TRBV30	TRBJ2-7	NA	NA	CAWSAQVNYEQYF	TGTGCCTGGAGTGCACAGGTTAACTACGAGCAGTACTTC
TRBV12-3/TRBV12-4	TRBJ2-5	few	NA	CASCFRDPETQYF	TGTGCCAGCTGCTTTAGAGACCCAGAGACCCAGTACTTC
TRBV7-2	TRBJ2-1	few	TRBD1	CASSLEGRQGLDRFF	TGTGCCAGCAGCTTAGAGGGTAGACAGGGATTAGACCGGTTCTTC
TRBV12-3/TRBV12-4	TRBJ1-2	NA	NA	CASSLDGVFGSSGYTF	TGTGCCAGCAGTTTGGATGGAGTATTCGGTTCGAGCGGCTACACCTTC
TRBV19	TRBJ2-1	NA	TRBD2	CASSGLAGSNEQFF	TGTGCCAGTAGTGGGCTAGCGGGTTCAAATGAGCAGTTCTTC
TRBV6-6	TRBJ1-5	few	TRBD1	CASSYPTGVQPQHF	TGTGCCAGCAGTTACCCCACAGGGGTACAGCCCCAGCATTTT
TRBV5-1	TRBJ2-7	NA	TRBD2	CASRATSGRFGEQYF	TGCGCCAGCAGGGCAACTAGCGGGAGATTTGGAGAGCAGTACTTC
TRBV6-6	TRBJ1-1	few	TRBD1	CASSGQGGNTEAFF	TGTGCCAGCAGTGGACAGGGGGGGAACACTGAAGCTTTCTTT
TRBV5-1	TRBJ1-4	few	NA	CASSRWSTNEKLFF	TGCGCCAGCAGCCGGTGGTCAACTAATGAAAAACTGTTTTTT
TRBV7-2	TRBJ2-4	NA	NA	CASSLAFRGPGAKNIQYF	TGTGCCAGCAGCTTAGCGTTTCGGGGACCGGGGGCCAAAAACATTCAGTACTTC
TRBV29-1	TRBJ1-1	NA	NA	CSVGLLLNTEAFF	TGCAGCGTTGGGTTACTATTGAACACTGAAGCTTTCTTT
TRBV20-1	TRBJ2-7	NA	NA	CSARDYFGAYEQYF	TGCAGTGCTAGAGACTACTTCGGGGCCTACGAGCAGTACTTC
TRBV18	TRBJ1-1	NA	NA	CASSSGKSMNTEAFF	TGTGCCAGCTCGTCGGGAAAGTCGATGAACACTGAAGCTTTCTTT
TRBV6-2/TRBV6-3	TRBJ2-3	NA	NA	CASSYTGSTDTQYF	TGTGCCAGCAGTTACACGGGAAGCACAGATACGCAGTATTTT
TRBV5-1	TRBJ2-2	NA	NA	CASKVVQGPNTGELFF	TGCGCCAGCAAGGTTGTTCAGGGTCCTAACACCGGGGAGCTGTTTTTT
TRBV6-2/TRBV6-3	TRBJ2-7	NA	TRBD1	CASSIGDRHEQYF	TGTGCCAGCAGTATAGGGGACAGGCACGAGCAGTACTTC
TRBV29-1	TRBJ2-3	few	NA	CSVDVGTDTQYF	TGCAGCGTTGACGTCGGGACAGATACGCAGTATTTT
TRBV30	TRBJ2-1	NA	NA	CAWRDYYNEQFF	TGTGCCTGGAGGGACTACTACAATGAGCAGTTCTTC
TRBV15	TRBJ2-7	few	NA	CATGRVYYEQYF	TGTGCCACCGGCAGGGTCTACTACGAGCAGTACTTC
TRBV12-3/TRBV12-4	TRBJ2-5	NA	NA	CASSLLGARETQYF	TGTGCCAGCAGTTTATTGGGGGCTAGGGAGACCCAGTACTTC
TRBV12-3/TRBV12-4	TRBJ1-1	few	TRBD1	CASSPMTGTTEAFF	TGTGCCAGCAGTCCCATGACAGGGACGACTGAAGCTTTCTTT
TRBV7-2	TRBJ1-6	once	NA	CASSLDRAGSPLHF	TGTGCCAGCAGCTTAGACAGGGCTGGTTCACCCCTCCACTTT
TRBV6-6	TRBJ1-6	few	NA	CASSYSRFKTPEMTLHF	TGTGCCAGCAGTTACTCGAGATTTAAGACCCCCGAGATGACCCTCCACTTT
TRBV5-6	TRBJ2-4	NA	NA	CASSLKGLNIQYF	TGTGCCAGCAGCTTGAAGGGTTTAAACATTCAGTACTTC
TRBV6-2/TRBV6-3	TRBJ2-1	NA	NA	CASSYLGGARNEQFF	TGTGCCAGCAGTTACCTGGGGGGGGCTCGCAATGAGCAGTTCTTC
TRBV4-3	TRBJ2-7	NA	TRBD1	CARLRGRVHEQYF	TGCGCCAGACTAAGGGGGCGGGTCCACGAGCAGTACTTC
TRBV20-1	TRBJ1-5	NA	TRBD1	CSARGGEGAWSNQPQHF	TGCAGTGCTAGAGGGGGCGAGGGGGCCTGGAGCAATCAGCCCCAGCATTTT